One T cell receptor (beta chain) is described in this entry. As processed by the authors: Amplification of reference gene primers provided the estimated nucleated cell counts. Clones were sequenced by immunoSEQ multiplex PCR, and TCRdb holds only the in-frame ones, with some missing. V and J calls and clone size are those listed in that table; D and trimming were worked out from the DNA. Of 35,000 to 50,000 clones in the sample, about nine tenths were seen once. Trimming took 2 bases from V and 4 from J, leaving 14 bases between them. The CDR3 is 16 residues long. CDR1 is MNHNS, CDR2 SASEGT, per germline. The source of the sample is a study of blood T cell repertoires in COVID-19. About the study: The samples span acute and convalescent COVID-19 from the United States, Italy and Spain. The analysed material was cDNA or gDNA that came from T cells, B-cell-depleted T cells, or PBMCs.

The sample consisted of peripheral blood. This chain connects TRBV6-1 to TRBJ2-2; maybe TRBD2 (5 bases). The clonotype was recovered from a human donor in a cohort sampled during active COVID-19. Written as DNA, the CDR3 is TGTGCCAGCAGTGAAAGAGCGGCCAGACGCACCGGGGAGCTGTTTTTT. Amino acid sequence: CASSERAARRTGELFF.